One sample yielded the 8 T cell receptor beta chains listed below, sequenced in a study of shared clonotypes between healthy human individuals. The method was immunoSEQ multiplex PCR; TCRdb's version includes in-frame clones alone and lacks a portion of them. The data contain some 680,000 clones, around 78% of them seen just once; the ten biggest clones take up 1.5% to 2%. Sequenced sample: memory CD4+ T cells sorted from blood. Subset here: CD45RA-negative fraction. Receptors were obtained from a woman aged 25-40 years in good health.

The chain links TRBV4-2 to TRBJ1-4; D not certain. Germline CDR1 and CDR2: LGHNA and YNFKEQ. This CDR3 has 15 amino acids. Trimming took off 1 base at V and 0 bases at J, with 6 bases between the two ends. In DNA, the CDR3 is TGTGCCAGCAGCCAAGTCGGGGCAACTAATGAAAAACTGTTTTTT. Its protein product is CASSQVGATNEKLFF.

This clone occurred once. J is TRBJ2-2 and V is TRBV7-9, with no clear D. The V and J ends lost 1 base and 3 bases respectively, with 0 bases between them. The CDR3 is 12 residues long. Germline CDR1 is SEHNR and CDR2 is FQNEAQ (reference sequence). The CDR3: CASSLDTGELFF. The CDR3 bases are TGTGCCAGCAGCTTAGACACCGGGGAGCTGTTTTTT.

The V call is TRBV27, the J call TRBJ1-4; D call uncertain. Trimming cost V 6 bases and J 5 bases, with 16 bases left between them. CDR1 and CDR2 from the germline V gene are MNHEY and SMNVEV (reference sequence). The CDR3 loop spans 15 amino acids. CDR3 DNA: TGTGCCAGCAGGAACGGACGGGTTGGGAATGAAAAACTGTTTTTT. Translating gives CASRNGRVGNEKLFF.

This clone appeared a few times. The gene calls are TRBV6-6 and TRBJ2-5, with 7 positions matching TRBD1. Germline V gene sequence: CDR1 MNHNY, CDR2 SVGAGI (reference sequence). The V gene end was trimmed by 8 bases and the J gene end by 5 bases; junction bases not matched to a gene: 8. This CDR3 contains 13 residues. The CDR3 region is CASARDSVETQYF. The CDR3 nucleotides read TGTGCCAGCGCCCGGGACAGTGTGGAGACCCAGTACTTC.

This sequence joins TRBV14 and TRBJ1-2; 8 bases match TRBD1. CDR3 length: 13 amino acids. Germline V lookup: CDR1 SGHDN, CDR2 FVKESK. Trimming took 6 bases from V and 3 from J; bases not matched to a gene: 3. The CDR3 nucleotides read TGTGCCAGCAGTCCAGGGGGCGACTATGGCTACACCTTC. It is translated as CASSPGGDYGYTF.

The genes are TRBV28 and TRBJ2-1, with 7 bases aligning to TRBD2. Germline V lookup: CDR1 MDHEN, CDR2 SYDVKM. The length of the CDR3 is 15 residues. The trim removed 3 bases at V and 4 bases at J, leaving 6 bases unmatched. CDR3 loop: CASSFPGGSYNEQFF. The CDR3 region has the DNA TGTGCCAGCAGTTTTCCGGGAGGCTCGTACAATGAGCAGTTCTTC. Full variable domain (rest looked up from reference TRBV28 and TRBJ2-1): DVKVTQSSRYLVKRTGEKVFLECVQDMDHENMFWYRQDPGLGLRLIYFSYDVKMKEKGDIPEGYSVSREKKERFSLILESASTNQTSMYLCASSFPGGSYNEQFFGPGTRLTVL.

This clone was observed a handful of times. The chain links TRBV15 to TRBJ2-3, with TRBD2 matching 9 bases. Germline loops: CDR1 LNHNV, CDR2 YYDKDF (reference sequence). With V trimmed by 3 bases and J by 0 bases, 4 bases remained unmatched. This CDR3 is 16 amino acids long. The CDR3 DNA sequence: TGTGCCACCAGCAGGATAGCGGGAGCTAGCACAGATACGCAGTATTTT. Translated: CATSRIAGASTDTQYF.

The V gene is TRBV7-2, the J gene TRBJ2-1; unclear D gene. Germline lookup yields CDR1 SGHTA and CDR2 FQGNSA. This CDR3 contains 17 residues. The V end was cut by 0 bases, the J end by 0 bases, with 12 bases between. The chain's CDR3 is CASSLAGSHSSYNEQFF. The DNA of the CDR3 is TGTGCCAGCAGCTTAGCGGGTTCCCATAGCTCCTACAATGAGCAGTTCTTC.